This TCR beta chain was captured in a study of PD-1 blockade in classical Hodgkin lymphoma. The study, taken as a whole, reports: Newly diagnosed patients had baseline TCR diversity that was reportedly lower than that of healthy donors. The baseline diversity of complete responders showed similarity to that of newly diagnosed patients. Why the repertoires differ is still unclear, perhaps disease activity or prior therapy. CD4+ but not CD8+ TCR diversity rose significantly by C4D1.

In regard to this clone: Antigen: not known.

Relapses following autologous stem cell transplantation were seen in all patients, with brentuximab vedotin exposure varying. The CDR3 runs to 16 residues. Unmatched junction bases numbered 4, after V lost 3 bases and J lost 4 bases. The germline CDR1 and CDR2 sequences are MNHEY and SVGAGI. Sequencing used immunoSEQ multiplex PCR; TCRdb keeps in-frame clones, though not all of them. The sample carries about 72,000 clones, 93% recorded once. The clonotype originates from a human donor with classical Hodgkin lymphoma. The chain uses TRBV6-5 and TRBJ2-1; 12 bases are a match to TRBD2. The material was peripheral blood mononuclear cells (PBMCs), obtained at baseline. The chain's CDR3 is CASSYLAGGLYNEQFF. The CDR3 DNA reads as TGTGCCAGCAGTTATCTAGCGGGGGGGCTGTACAATGAGCAGTTCTTC.